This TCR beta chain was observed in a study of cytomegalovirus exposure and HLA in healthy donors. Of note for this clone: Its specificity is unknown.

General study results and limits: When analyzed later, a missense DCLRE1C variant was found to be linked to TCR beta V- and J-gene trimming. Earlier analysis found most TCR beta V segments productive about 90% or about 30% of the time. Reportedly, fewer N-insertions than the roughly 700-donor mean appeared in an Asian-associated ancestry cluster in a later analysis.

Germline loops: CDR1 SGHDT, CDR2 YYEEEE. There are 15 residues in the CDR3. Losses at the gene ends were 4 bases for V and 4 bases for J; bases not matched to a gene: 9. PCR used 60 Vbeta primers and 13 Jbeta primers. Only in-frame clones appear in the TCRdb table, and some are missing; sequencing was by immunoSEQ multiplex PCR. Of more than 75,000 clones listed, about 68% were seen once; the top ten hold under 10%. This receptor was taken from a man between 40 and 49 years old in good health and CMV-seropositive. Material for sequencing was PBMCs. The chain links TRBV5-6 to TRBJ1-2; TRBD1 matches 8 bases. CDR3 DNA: TGTGCCAGCAGCCCCTTAGGGACAGGAATCTATGGCTACACCTTC. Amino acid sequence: CASSPLGTGIYGYTF. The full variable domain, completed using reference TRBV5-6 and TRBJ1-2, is DAGVTQSPTHLIKTRGQQVTLRCSPKSGHDTVSWYQQALGQGPQFIFQYYEEEERQRGNFPDRFSGHQFPNYSSELNVNALLLGDSALYLCASSPLGTGIYGYTFGSGTRLTVV.